The next 17 T cell receptor beta chains were all read from a single sample in a study of blood T cells in healthy people across ages. A second roughly 6 to 12 cycle PCR used barcoded and J-beta primers. TCRdb redid the calling of the 5' RACE reads with MiXCR, one entry per CDR3 protein. The sample gives over 1,300,000 distinct CDR3 sequences, around 55% of which show up once; approximately 7% is in the top ten. What was sequenced was blood. Receptors were obtained from a man younger than 30 in good health.

This clonotype was counted a single time. It is unclear where the CDR3 begins or ends on the DNA, so no DNA is shown, and the CDR3 is as TCRdb lists it. The chain carries TRBV12-1 and TRBJ1-5; the DNA was not used to check the table's D call, TRBD1. TRBV12-1 represents a pseudogene. The CDR3 spans 16 residues, counting both ends. The CDR3 sequence is CASSNGWGPGNQPQHF.

This chain links TRBV28 with TRBJ2-7; 7 bases fit TRBD1. J was trimmed by 2 bases and V by 5 bases; bases with no gene match: 6. CDR1 MDHEN and CDR2 SYDVKM come from the germline V gene. The CDR3 is 14 amino acids. The CDR3, as DNA: TGTGCCAGCAGTACCCACAGGGGCCCCTACGAGCAGTACTTC. This gives the protein CASSTHRGPYEQYF.

This clonotype was detected a few times. This chain joins TRBV20-1 and TRBJ2-1; tentative D call: TRBD1 (6 bases). CDR3 length equals 15 residues. V lost 3 bases, J lost 6 bases, and 18 bases lay in between. Germline CDR1 reads DFQATT; CDR2 reads SNEGSKA (reference sequence). CDR3 DNA: TGCAGTGCTAGTAAGGCGGAGCCAGGGGTCAATGAGCAGTTCTTC. Translation gives CSASKAEPGVNEQFF.

The J gene is TRBJ2-1, the V gene TRBV20-1; D is unclear. The DNA end favors TRBJ2-7, so the J call may be wrong. From germline, CDR1 is DFQATT and CDR2 SNEGSKA (reference sequence). CDR3 size: 14 residues. The CDR3 here is CSASLTGSYNEQYF. Here the CDR3 DNA reads TGCAGTGCTAGTCTGACGGGCTCCTACAATGAGCAGTACTTC.

The J gene is TRBJ1-1, the V gene TRBV7-6, with 8 bases lining up with TRBD1. There are 15 residues in the CDR3. CDR1 SGHVS and CDR2 FNYEAQ come from the germline V gene. V was clipped by 5 bases and J by 0 bases; unmatched bases: 5. The CDR3 bases are TGTGCCAGCAGCGCAAAACAGGGGGTGAACACTGAAGCTTTCTTT. This gives the protein CASSAKQGVNTEAFF.

This chain uses TRBV10-3 with TRBJ2-1; D tentatively fits TRBD1 or TRBD2 (5 bases each). This CDR3 has 14 amino acids. CDR1 ENHRY and CDR2 SYGVKD come from the germline V gene. Between the trimmed V and J ends, which lost 8 bases and 7 bases, there was a span of 18 bases. CDR3 sequence: CAIEGRDSRNEQFF. The CDR3 nucleotides are TGTGCCATCGAGGGACGGGATTCCCGGAATGAGCAGTTCTTC.

The chain employs TRBV4-1 and TRBJ1-1; D is unresolved. Germline CDR1 reads MGHRA; CDR2 reads YSYEKL. V was cut by 3 bases and J by 1 base, with 24 bases left in between. CDR3 length equals 19 residues. CDR3 sequence (DNA): TGCGCCAGCAGCCAGCACCTAACCTCCAGTCGGGGAGAGAACACTGAAGCTTTCTTT. Its translation is CASSQHLTSSRGENTEAFF.

V is TRBV9 and J is TRBJ1-1; unclear D gene. V was pared by 4 bases and J by 4 bases, with 8 bases between. The CDR3 is made up of 12 amino acids. Germline CDR1 SGDLS, CDR2 YYNGEE. The CDR3 spells CASSPASTEAFF. The CDR3 coding sequence is TGTGCCAGCAGCCCCGCAAGCACTGAAGCTTTCTTT.

This clonotype has just a few counts. This sequence joins TRBV4-1 and TRBJ1-5, with D possibly TRBD1 on 5 matching bases. The CDR3 totals 18 residues. The V end lost 1 base, the J end lost 5 bases, and 21 bases lay between the germline ends. Germline V gives CDR1 MGHRA, CDR2 YSYEKL. The chain's CDR3 is CASSQGILRQGIDQPQHF. The CDR3 DNA is TGCGCCAGCAGCCAAGGGATCCTCCGTCAGGGAATAGATCAGCCCCAGCATTTT.

This clonotype turned up a few times. CDR3 residues: CASSEPVQAYNEQFF. CDR3 DNA: TGTGCCAGCAGTGAACCTGTACAGGCTTACAATGAGCAGTTCTTC. This chain links TRBV6-1 with TRBJ2-1, with D perhaps TRBD1 (5 bases). The CDR3 is 15 amino acids. Germline V gene data show CDR1 as MNHNS and CDR2 as SASEGT. V lost 2 bases and J lost 4, with 12 bases in between.

This clonotype was detected a few times. The rearrangement links TRBV6-5 to TRBJ2-1; 7 bases are shared with TRBD1. The CDR3 totals 17 residues. V was pared by 11 bases and J by 6 bases, with 22 bases of the junction left unmatched. The germline CDR1 and CDR2 sequences are MNHEY and SVGAGI. The DNA for the CDR3 is TGTGCCGCCAGCAGTTACGGGTCTGGCAGGGGGTTCAATGAGCAGTTCTTC. This encodes CAASSYGSGRGFNEQFF.

This clonotype was observed at least ten times. The V and J genes are TRBV7-9 and TRBJ1-6, with a possible D match to TRBD1 (5 bases). Germline-derived CDR1 and CDR2 are SEHNR and FQNEAQ (reference sequence). The CDR3 is made up of 15 amino acids. V lost 2 bases, J lost 7 bases, and 12 bases lay in between. CDR3 sequence: CASSLSAGNNSPLHF. CDR3 sequence (DNA): TGTGCCAGCAGCTTATCCGCAGGGAACAATTCACCCCTCCACTTT.

The chain recombines TRBV20-1 with TRBJ1-2; no firm D call. V lost 6 bases to trimming and J lost 4 bases, with 15 bases between them. The CDR3 totals 13 residues. Germline CDR1 is DFQATT and CDR2 is SNEGSKA (reference sequence). DNA for the CDR3: TGCAGTGCGAAAACTACCGACACCTATGGCTACACCTTC. Its translation: CSAKTTDTYGYTF.

This clonotype has only a few counts. This rearrangement joins TRBV29-1 to TRBJ2-3, with TRBD1 matching 7 bases. CDR3 length: 14 amino acids. The germline V gene encodes CDR1 SQVTM and CDR2 ANQGSEA. Unmatched junction bases numbered 5, after V lost 5 bases and J lost 0 bases. CDR3 sequence: CSVIGQESTDTQYF. The CDR3 DNA reads as TGCAGCGTTATCGGACAGGAAAGCACAGATACGCAGTATTTT.

The V gene is TRBV6-6, the J gene TRBJ1-2; D is unclear. The CDR3 loop spans 16 amino acids. In germline, CDR1 is MNHNY, CDR2 SVGAGI (reference sequence). V was cut by 0 bases and J by 2 bases, with 13 bases left in between. As DNA, the CDR3 is TGTGCCAGCAGTTACTCGGGTTATACAGCAAACTATGGCTACACCTTC. Its protein is CASSYSGYTANYGYTF.

The chain uses TRBV11-2 and TRBJ2-1, with 8 bases that match TRBD2. Trimming at V came to 1 base and at J to 7 bases, leaving 12 bases not matched to a gene. The germline V gene has CDR1 SGHAT and CDR2 FQNNGV. This CDR3 has 17 amino acids. CDR3 sequence: CASSLAFVGGATNEQFF. The CDR3, as DNA: TGTGCCAGCAGCTTAGCATTTGTCGGGGGGGCCACGAATGAGCAGTTCTTC.

This clonotype showed up just a few times. V and J are TRBV11-2 and TRBJ2-1; 8 bases line up with TRBD2. After removal of 6 bases from V and 4 bases from J, the junction contained 5 bases not matched to a gene. CDR1 and CDR2 from the germline V gene are SGHAT and FQNNGV. This CDR3 region has 14 residues. The CDR3 DNA follows: TGTGCCAGCAGGGCGGGGGGAAAGTACAATGAGCAGTTCTTC. This sequence encodes CASRAGGKYNEQFF.